This paragraph reports one T cell receptor (beta chain). The antigen this receptor binds is unknown. Base qualities are not provided; no much larger clone lies one nucleotide away. The immunoSEQ Assay, a bias-controlled multiplex PCR, was used to amplify TCRbeta CDR3 regions from genomic DNA. As for the original processing: The number of nucleated cells in each sample was estimated from the amplification of reference gene primers within the assay. Sequence reads were collapsed and filtered to measure the absolute abundance of every unique TCRbeta CDR3 rearrangement. For each sample, productive Simpson clonality was calculated by taking the square root of Simpson's diversity index across productive rearrangements. Not all clones reach the TCRdb copy of this immuneACCESS table, which keeps in-frame sequences only. Checked studies attribute under half of the gap to unresolved V genes and leave the rest unexplained. V and J calls and clone size are those listed in that table; D and trimming were worked out from the DNA. The sample data list some 110,000 clones, and 70% to 90% of these were observed just once. Clones ranked in the top ten supply approximately 7.9% of the sample.

The source of the sample is a study of blood T cell repertoires in COVID-19 (dated by TCRdb to 2018 to 2020). A note on the overall study: The collaborator samples originated in the United States, Italy and Spain and spanned the acute and convalescent phases of COVID-19. The repertoires were released in a freely available public database intended as a resource for research on the immune response to SARS-CoV-2. Where available, HLA class I and class II types were obtained from metadata supplied by the sample provider rather than from assay-based typing. Deeply sampled blood TCRbeta repertoires from subjects exposed to, actively infected with, or recovered from COVID-19 were included in the dataset. Sample metadata almost always included a de-identified subject ID, COVID-19 status, age in years and sex. The material from the prospective study consisted of cDNA or gDNA derived from T cells, B-cell-depleted T cells, or PBMCs. The samples were drawn from two sources: the first 160 participants of the ongoing ImmuneRACE study, and 1,000 to 1,500 subjects contributed by 6 global collaborators.

Overall study outcomes, separate from this receptor: The amount of clinical and demographic metadata varied by source and participant and was provided uncurated.

A second Seattle source provided samples from volunteer blood donors who had recovered from COVID-19. Collaborating institutions collected whole blood in K2EDTA tubes following their own protocols. For TCRbeta analysis, collaborators shipped samples as frozen whole blood, isolated PBMCs, or DNA extracted from either of those sample types. The source of this sequence is a man aged 65-85 years who had recovered from COVID-19. The sample comprised peripheral blood.

The CDR3 reads CAWSQGNEQFF. The nucleotide sequence reads as follows: TGTGCCTGGAGCCAGGGAAATGAGCAGTTCTTC. The V gene is TRBV30 and the J gene is TRBJ2-1; TRBD1 is perhaps the D gene, given 5 matching bases. The germline V gene (reference sequence) provides CDR1 GTSNPN and CDR2 SVGIG. Trimming costs V 3 bases and J 7 bases, and their ends lie 7 bases apart. Measured from the cysteine to the phenylalanine, the CDR3 is 11 residues long. Of all the DNA, just the CDR3 is kept, 33 bases in frame from base 1.